The 27 T cell receptor beta chains below all came from one sample that was sequenced in a study of T cell repertoires in cytomegalovirus infection. TCRdb reprocessed the reads via MiXCR and lists one record per CDR3 protein. The table lists fewer than 550,000 distinct CDR3 sequences, around 32% of them singletons. Sequencing was done on a sample of PBMCs. The receptors were sampled from a human donor in good health (CMV status not recorded). Some clones in this sample may be carry-over from other donors' samples.

This clonotype was detected a few times. The chain uses TRBV5-4 and TRBJ1-6; tentative D call: TRBD1 (5 bases). The CDR3 contains 14 residues. Germline lookup yields CDR1 SGHNT and CDR2 YYREEE (reference sequence). V was clipped by 3 bases and J by 9 bases, with 13 bases between them. CDR3 residues: CASSSQGGGSPLHF. In DNA form, the CDR3 reads TGTGCCAGCAGCTCGCAGGGTGGGGGTTCACCCCTCCACTTT.

On this clonotype: A much larger clone is a single base away; this may be a read error. The rearrangement uses TRBV7-6 and TRBJ2-7, with 7 bases that match TRBD2. J was trimmed by 4 bases and V by 4 bases; bases with no gene match: 7. The CDR3 runs to 14 residues. Germline CDR1 reads SGHVS; CDR2 reads FNYEAQ. The CDR3 loop is CASSSEGGMYEQYF. As DNA, the CDR3 is TGTGCCAGCAGCTCCGAGGGAGGGATGTACGAGCAGTACTTC. The entire variable domain, with the rest obtained from reference TRBV7-6 and TRBJ2-7, is as follows: GAGVSQSPRYKVTKRGQDVALRCDPISGHVSLYWYRQALGQGPEFLTYFNYEAQQDKSGLPNDRFSAERPEGSISTLTIQRTEQRDSAMYRCASSSEGGMYEQYFGPGTRLTVT.

The chain carries TRBV7-3 and TRBJ1-4; 7 bases line up with TRBD1. This CDR3 region has 16 residues. Germline V gene lookup returns CDR1 SGHTA and CDR2 FQGTGA. Germline trimming cut 1 base from V and 6 bases from J; bases unmatched to any gene: 8. CDR3 in amino acids: CASSLKRQGKDEKLFF. The CDR3 DNA is TGTGCCAGCAGCTTAAAGAGACAGGGAAAGGATGAAAAACTGTTTTTT.

This clonotype was counted between two and nine times. The genes are TRBV10-3 and TRBJ1-2, with 9 bases fitting TRBD1. The CDR3 has 13 residues. CDR1 is ENHRY and CDR2 is SYGVKD in the germline V gene. The junction had 2 bases not matched to a gene; V was cut back by 6 bases and J by 3 bases. CDR3 amino acids: CAIRGQGDYGYTF. The CDR3 coding sequence is TGTGCCATCAGGGGACAGGGTGACTATGGCTACACCTTC.

J is TRBJ2-7 and V is TRBV27; the D gene is possibly TRBD2 (7 bases). CDR1 is MNHEY, CDR2 SMNVEV, per germline (reference sequence). The germline V and J ends were trimmed by 2 bases and 2 bases, with 13 bases remaining between them. CDR3 length equals 15 residues. The CDR3 is CASSLGLGGPYEQYF. CDR3 DNA: TGTGCCAGCAGTTTAGGGTTGGGGGGGCCCTACGAGCAGTACTTC.

This clonotype has a handful of counts. This sequence joins TRBV5-1 and TRBJ1-1; 8 bases line up with TRBD1. Per germline, CDR1 SGHRS and CDR2 YFSETQ. The V gene end was trimmed by 0 bases and the J gene end by 0 bases; junction bases not matched to a gene: 7. The CDR3 runs 17 residues. The CDR3 spells CASSLGAQGAMNTEAFF. The CDR3 DNA is TGCGCCAGCAGCTTGGGTGCGCAGGGGGCTATGAACACTGAAGCTTTCTTT.

This clonotype was found many times. The rearrangement links TRBV11-2 to TRBJ2-1; no reliable D call. Trimming shortened V by 3 bases and J by 8 bases, and 5 bases separated the two germline ends. The germline gives CDR1 SGHAT, CDR2 FQNNGV. The CDR3 is made up of 11 amino acids. The CDR3 DNA reads TGTGCCAGCAGCTTTCGGGATGAGCAGTTCTTC. Its translation is CASSFRDEQFF.

Turning to this clonotype: A junction end diverges from the germline sequence, so it may reflect a read error. The chain has TRBV19 and TRBJ1-4; tentative D call: TRBD1 (5 bases). Germline V gene lookup returns CDR1 LNHDA and CDR2 SQIVND (reference sequence). This CDR3 comprises 19 residues. The CDR3 reads CARSRARWEFGTDIEKLFF. In nucleotides, the CDR3 is TGTGCCAGAAGTAGGGCCCGTTGGGAGTTCGGGACTGATATTGAAAAACTGTTTTTT.

CDR3 sequence (DNA): TGTGCCAGCAGTGAATTTCAGCGGTTGGGCCCAGACTCCCAGTACTTC. This translates into CASSEFQRLGPDSQYF. The chain combines TRBV6-1 with TRBJ2-5, with a weak D call TRBD2 (5 bases). Trimming cost V 2 bases and J 9 bases, with 22 bases left between them. Per the germline V gene, CDR1 is MNHNS and CDR2 is SASEGT. This CDR3 comprises 16 residues.

The chain is built from TRBV11-2 and TRBJ2-5; D call uncertain. CDR1 is SGHAT and CDR2 is FQNNGV in the germline V gene. V shed 0 bases and J shed 5 bases, with 7 bases lying between them. CDR3 size: 13 residues. The CDR3 spells CASSLESVETQYF. The DNA for the CDR3 is TGTGCCAGCAGCTTAGAGTCTGTCGAGACCCAGTACTTC. The variable domain in full, with the rest retrieved from reference TRBV11-2 and TRBJ2-5, is EAGVAQSPRYKIIEKRQSVAFWCNPISGHATLYWYQQILGQGPKLLIQFQNNGVVDDSQLPKDRFSAERLKGVDSTLKIQPAKLEDSAVYLCASSLESVETQYFGPGTRLLVL.

This clonotype was observed a handful of times. The chain carries TRBV6-1 and TRBJ1-5; D not resolved. CDR1 and CDR2 from the germline V gene are MNHNS and SASEGT. The V gene lost 5 bases and the J gene lost 1 base, with 12 bases spanning the gap. The CDR3 runs 15 residues. The CDR3 protein is CASSNTGLSNQPQHF. CDR3 coding DNA: TGTGCCAGCAGTAATACCGGACTCAGCAATCAGCCCCAGCATTTT.

This clonotype was picked up many times. The chain links TRBV7-9 to TRBJ1-5, with D unclear. Germline lookup yields CDR1 SEHNR and CDR2 FQNEAQ (reference sequence). V was shortened by 2 bases and J by 0 bases, with 20 bases between the two germline ends. The CDR3 runs to 19 residues. CDR3 protein: CASSLRSEADPYSNQPQHF. CDR3 sequence (DNA): TGTGCCAGCAGCTTAAGAAGCGAGGCAGACCCATATAGCAATCAGCCCCAGCATTTT.

A note on this clonotype: An end of the junction does not agree with germline; a read error may underlie this. V is TRBV27 and J is TRBJ2-6, with a tentative D call TRBD1 (5 bases). Germline CDR1 is MNHEY and CDR2 is SMNVEV (reference sequence). This CDR3 spans 20 amino acids. The CDR3 spells CASSFIRTGRVLSGANVLNF. In DNA, the CDR3 is TGTGCCAGCAGTTTTATTAGGACGGGCAGAGTCCTCTCTGGGGCCAACGTCCTGAATTTC.

Note on this clonotype: A much bigger clone sits one base away, suggesting this may be a read error. J is TRBJ2-5 and V is TRBV7-9; D is undetermined. The CDR3 sequence is 11 residues long. Germline values: CDR1 SEHNR, CDR2 FQNEAQ (reference sequence). Trimming pared 5 bases from V and 4 bases from J, leaving 5 bases between. The CDR3 nucleotides are TGTGCCAGCAGCACTACAGAGACCCAGTACTTC. Translated, it gives CASSTTETQYF. Supplemented by reference TRBV7-9 and TRBJ2-5, the full variable domain reads DTGVSQNPRHKITKRGQNVTFRCDPISEHNRLYWYRQTLGQGPEFLTYFQNEAQLEKSRLLSDRFSAERPKGSFSTLEIQRTEQGDSAMYLCASSTTETQYFGPGTRLLVL.

This clonotype showed up just a few times. Germline and junction disagree at one end, which may indicate a read error. This chain connects TRBV7-6 to TRBJ2-1, with TRBD2 matching 13 bases. The length of the CDR3 is 16 residues. Germline CDR1 and CDR2: SGHVS and FNYEAQ. Here the CDR3 DNA reads TGTGCTAGCAGCTTTCCCTCCGGACTAGCGGGGGTAGGACAGTTCTTC. Translation gives CASSFPSGLAGVGQFF.

Of note for this clonotype: Because it lacks the conserved phenylalanine or tryptophan at the end, this CDR3 is likely a read error. The chain has TRBV4-2 and TRBJ2-7; D is perhaps TRBD2 (5 bases). Germline V gene sequence: CDR1 LGHNA, CDR2 YNFKEQ. V lost 0 bases to trimming and J lost 5 bases, with 14 bases between them. The CDR3 consists of 15 residues. The CDR3 spells CASSQEFGKWNEQYL. In DNA form, the CDR3 reads TGTGCCAGCAGCCAAGAATTCGGGAAGTGGAACGAGCAGTACTTA.

In its sample, this clonotype was seen a few times. The rearrangement joins TRBV20-1 to TRBJ2-7; the D gene could be TRBD1 or TRBD2 (5 bases each). The CDR3 spans 14 residues. Per germline, CDR1 DFQATT and CDR2 SNEGSKA (reference sequence). V was cut by 5 bases and J by 3 bases, with 17 bases left in between. For the CDR3, the DNA is TGCAGTGCTGCTCTCGGGGCAGGGAACTACGAGCAGTACTTC. Translation gives CSAALGAGNYEQYF.

This clonotype was counted only a few times. The chain links TRBV28 to TRBJ2-7, with 8 bases lining up with TRBD2. V was clipped by 7 bases and J by 3 bases; unmatched bases: 8. Germline loops: CDR1 MDHEN, CDR2 SYDVKM. The CDR3 is made up of 14 amino acids. The CDR3 protein is CASTHGGGFYEQYF. The CDR3 DNA is TGTGCCAGCACCCACGGCGGGGGGTTCTACGAGCAGTACTTC.

This clonotype turned up a few times. The chain's CDR3 is CALKGQGNYEQYF. The CDR3 DNA reads as TGTGCCTTGAAGGGACAGGGGAACTACGAGCAGTACTTC. The chain carries TRBV2 and TRBJ2-7, with 10 bases fitting TRBD1. The V gene end was trimmed by 11 bases and the J gene end by 3 bases; junction bases not matched to a gene: 7. Germline loops: CDR1 SNHLY, CDR2 FYNNEI. The CDR3 consists of 13 residues.

The rearrangement links TRBV27 to TRBJ2-7; D remains ambiguous. In germline, CDR1 is MNHEY, CDR2 SMNVEV (reference sequence). CDR3 length: 15 residues. The ends were cut back, 6 bases at V and 2 bases at J, with 17 bases in the middle. The CDR3 DNA reads as TGTGCCAGCAGCCTCACTGGGATCCCACCCTACGAGCAGTACTTC. This sequence encodes CASSLTGIPPYEQYF.

This clonotype was counted many times. This chain connects TRBV7-9 to TRBJ1-1, with unresolved D. This CDR3 contains 14 residues. CDR1 and CDR2 from the germline V gene are SEHNR and FQNEAQ (reference sequence). V gave up 2 bases and J gave up 1 base, with 8 bases separating them. CDR3 bases: TGTGCCAGCAGCTTAATCAACCCGAACACTGAAGCTTTCTTT. Protein sequence: CASSLINPNTEAFF.

This clonotype was seen a handful of times. The rearrangement links TRBV5-6 to TRBJ2-3; tentatively, D is TRBD1 (6 bases). CDR3 size: 16 residues. Germline lookup yields CDR1 SGHDT and CDR2 YYEEEE. V was shortened by 3 bases and J by 1 base, with 15 bases between the two germline ends. Written as DNA, the CDR3 is TGTGCCAGCAGCTCCGGGGACATCTTTGGCACAGATACGCAGTATTTT. This codes for CASSSGDIFGTDTQYF.

This clonotype has just a few counts. The rearrangement links TRBV4-3 to TRBJ2-3; no clear D gene. The CDR3 extends over 16 amino acids. Germline-derived CDR1 and CDR2 are LGHNA and YSLEER. Trimming left V 4 bases short and J 0 bases short, with 14 bases between. CDR3 in amino acids: CASSRSTWVSTDTQYF. CDR3 bases: TGCGCCAGCAGCCGCTCCACCTGGGTGAGCACAGATACGCAGTATTTT.

This clonotype was seen a few times. CDR3 residues: CASSYFQGDEQFF. The DNA of the CDR3 is TGTGCCAGCAGCTACTTTCAGGGCGATGAGCAGTTCTTC. This rearrangement joins TRBV7-6 to TRBJ2-1, with D maybe TRBD1 (5 bases). Germline values: CDR1 SGHVS, CDR2 FNYEAQ. The CDR3 has 13 residues. Trimming left V 4 bases short and J 8 bases short, with 12 bases between.

The chain employs TRBV6-6 and TRBJ2-5, with TRBD2 as a possible D gene (6 bases). This CDR3 has 14 residues. Per germline, CDR1 MNHNY and CDR2 SVGAGI (reference sequence). Between the trimmed V and J ends, which lost 2 bases and 2 bases, there was a span of 9 bases. The CDR3 DNA reads TGTGCCAGCAGTTACGGCCTAGCGCAAGAGACCCAGTACTTC. Translated, it gives CASSYGLAQETQYF.

This clonotype was recorded at least ten times. In DNA, the CDR3 is TGTGCCAGCAGCTTAGACCCACCGGGACTAGACAATGAGCAGTTCTTC. Protein: CASSLDPPGLDNEQFF. The chain joins TRBV7-2 to TRBJ2-1; 8 nucleotides align to TRBD2. The CDR3 runs 16 residues. Germline V lookup: CDR1 SGHTA, CDR2 FQGNSA. Losses at the gene ends were 1 base for V and 5 bases for J; bases not matched to a gene: 7.

The V call is TRBV12-3 or TRBV12-4, the J call TRBJ1-1; TRBD1 might be the D (5 bases). Trimming removed 0 bases at V and 3 bases at J, with 11 bases between. The CDR3 runs to 15 residues. CDR3 loop: CASSLAQGGDTEAFF. In nucleotides, the CDR3 is TGTGCCAGCAGTTTAGCCCAGGGAGGGGACACTGAAGCTTTCTTT.